This T cell receptor (beta chain) was recorded in a study of T cells expressing NK-cell markers. Study-wide results and limits: These same clonotypes (in several donors) also led the CD3+CD56-NKG2C+ fraction. Among CD8+ T cells from roughly six donors, dominant NKG2C+ clonotypes accounted for about 1.0-7.0%.

In germline, CDR1 is LGHNA, CDR2 YSLEER. The CDR3 is 17 amino acids. TCRdb re-analyzed the 5' RACE reads; it lists each CDR3 protein once, without DNA. Its clone listing holds 400,000 to 550,000 distinct CDR3 sequences. Comment on this clonotype: The antigen remains undetermined.

The clonotype comes from a woman aged 18 to 75 in good health. Sequencing input: blood T cells: a sorted CD56 or NKG2C T cell subset, CD4+ or CD8+ T cells, or bulk PBMC T cells (not recorded which). The chain is built from TRBV4-3 and TRBJ2-1; as DNA is missing, the TRBD2 call by TCRdb cannot be tested. The chain's CDR3 is CASSQVGSGSIYNEQFF.